Below are 28 T cell receptor beta chains sequenced from a single sample in a study of cytomegalovirus exposure and HLA in healthy donors. 60 Vbeta and 13 Jbeta primers were used in PCR. Measured with immunoSEQ multiplex PCR; TCRdb has only the in-frame clones, and not every one. Of some 150,000 clones listed, 65% to 85% are singletons. Sequenced input: PBMCs. All receptors derive from a woman between 40 and 55 years old in good health and CMV-seropositive.

The V call is TRBV29-1, the J call TRBJ2-7; 7 positions match TRBD1. The junction had 9 bases not matched to a gene; V was cut back by 4 bases and J by 6 bases. Germline-derived CDR1 and CDR2 are SQVTM and ANQGSEA. The CDR3 runs 13 residues. CDR3 region: CSVVQGRGSEQYF. Here the CDR3 DNA reads TGCAGCGTTGTACAGGGGCGAGGATCCGAGCAGTACTTC.

Remarks on this clone: Its ends do not fully match the called genes, so a read error is possible. V and J are TRBV7-9 and TRBJ1-2; 9 bases are shared with TRBD1. Germline V lookup: CDR1 SEHNR, CDR2 FQNEAQ (reference sequence). The length of the CDR3 is 16 residues. The CDR3 loop reads CSSSLRGQGGIYGYTF. DNA of the CDR3: TGTTCCAGCAGCTTAAGGGGACAGGGCGGGATATATGGCTACACCTTC.

The chain carries TRBV2 and TRBJ1-5, with D uncertain. Germline V gene data show CDR1 as SNHLY and CDR2 as FYNNEI. The CDR3 runs to 14 residues. V dropped 2 bases and J dropped 4 bases, with 9 bases sitting between them. CDR3 sequence: CASSEMGVNQPQHF. The CDR3 bases are TGTGCCAGCAGTGAAATGGGCGTAAATCAGCCCCAGCATTTT.

CDR3 sequence: CASSYSRGVYEQYF. CDR3 DNA: TGTGCCAGCAGTTACTCCAGGGGAGTCTACGAGCAGTACTTC. V is TRBV6-5 and J is TRBJ2-7; D might be TRBD1 (6 bases). V lost 0 bases to trimming and J lost 3 bases, with 9 bases between them. The CDR3 contains 14 residues. The germline V gene has CDR1 MNHEY and CDR2 SVGAGI.

This chain links TRBV6-1 with TRBJ1-2; 7 positions match TRBD1. The V and J ends lost 0 bases and 7 bases, in that order; junction bases with no gene match: 14. The CDR3 sequence is 17 residues long. CDR1 MNHNS and CDR2 SASEGT come from the germline V gene. The CDR3 bases are TGTGCCAGCAGTGAAGCAGGGGGCAACTTGTTTGGGCTTGGCTACACCTTC. It encodes CASSEAGGNLFGLGYTF.

J is TRBJ1-1 and V is TRBV5-4, with D perhaps TRBD1 (6 bases). The CDR3 is made up of 16 amino acids. Trimming left V 6 bases short and J 4 bases short, with 22 bases between. Germline-derived CDR1 and CDR2 are SGHNT and YYREEE (reference sequence). The CDR3 reads CASTPDPRQVPTEAFF. CDR3 sequence (DNA): TGTGCCAGCACCCCTGACCCTAGACAGGTCCCCACTGAAGCTTTCTTT.

V and J are TRBV9 and TRBJ2-5, with TRBD1 matching over 7 bases. CDR3 length: 16 residues. CDR1 is SGDLS and CDR2 is YYNGEE in the germline V gene. V was clipped by 4 bases and J by 4 bases; unmatched bases: 13. The CDR3 DNA reads as TGTGCCAGCAGCAGACGACAGGGAAGCGGTCCAGAGACCCAGTACTTC. It encodes CASSRRQGSGPETQYF.

The chain carries TRBV5-5 and TRBJ1-5; 9 bases agree with TRBD1. With V trimmed by 4 bases and J by 3 bases, 5 bases remained unmatched. Germline CDR1 is SGHKS and CDR2 is YYEKEE (reference sequence). The CDR3 has 15 residues. The CDR3 nucleotides read TGTGCCAGCAGCGCCGGGACAGGGCTCAATCAGCCCCAGCATTTT. As protein: CASSAGTGLNQPQHF.

The chain recombines TRBV28 with TRBJ1-1; D not resolved. V lost 6 bases to trimming and J lost 1 base, with 3 bases between them. Looked up from germline, CDR1 is MDHEN and CDR2 is SYDVKM. The CDR3 runs to 11 residues. The CDR3 nucleotides read TGTGCCAGCAGGGCGAACACTGAAGCTTTCTTT. It specifies CASRANTEAFF.

This chain uses TRBV15 with TRBJ2-3; D gene ambiguous. Deletions cut 5 bases from V and 10 bases from J, with 16 bases between. From germline, CDR1 is LNHNV and CDR2 YYDKDF (reference sequence). The CDR3 consists of 13 residues. In nucleotides, the CDR3 is TGTGCCACCAGCCCCGAAGCATTTGCGTCGCAGTATTTT. Protein: CATSPEAFASQYF.

The chain joins TRBV6-6 to TRBJ2-1; D is undetermined. Germline V CDR1 and CDR2: MNHNY, SVGAGI (reference sequence). The CDR3 contains 14 residues. V lost 2 bases, J lost 5 bases, and 10 bases lay in between. CDR3 sequence (DNA): TGTGCCAGCAGTTACCGCGCACAGAACAATGAGCAGTTCTTC. It is translated as CASSYRAQNNEQFF.

J is TRBJ2-2 and V is TRBV7-7; TRBD1 agrees at 12 bases. V lost 4 bases to trimming and J lost 5 bases; unmatched junction nucleotides: 2. In germline, CDR1 is SSHAT, CDR2 FNYEAQ (reference sequence). The CDR3 contains 15 residues. CDR3 DNA sequence: TGTGCCAGCAGCTCGGGACAGGGGGCGACCGGGGAGCTGTTTTTT. It translates to CASSSGQGATGELFF.

V is TRBV6-5 and J is TRBJ1-5; D may be TRBD1 (6 bases). The V and J ends lost 5 bases and 4 bases respectively, with 12 bases between them. The CDR3 is made up of 14 amino acids. Germline V gene data show CDR1 as MNHEY and CDR2 as SVGAGI. The CDR3 DNA sequence: TGTGCCAGCAGTGGACAGAACGCTAATCAGCCCCAGCATTTT. This sequence encodes CASSGQNANQPQHF.

The rearrangement joins TRBV19 to TRBJ2-2; perhaps TRBD2 as D (6 bases). Germline CDR1 LNHDA, CDR2 SQIVND (reference sequence). The CDR3 has 13 amino acids. V lost 6 bases to trimming and J lost 4 bases, with 9 bases between them. This CDR3 reads CASSRSGTGELFF. Written as DNA, the CDR3 is TGTGCCAGTAGCCGTAGCGGCACCGGGGAGCTGTTTTTT.

Comments on this clone: Other DNA sequences from this sample encode an identical CDR3 as well. This chain links TRBV11-3 with TRBJ1-1; D is unclear. The CDR3 has 13 amino acids. Germline values: CDR1 SGHNT, CDR2 YENEEA. Trimming shortened V by 1 base and J by 1 base, and 4 bases separated the two germline ends. CDR3 DNA sequence: TGTGCCAGCAGCTTAGGACAGAACACTGAAGCTTTCTTT. Translated: CASSLGQNTEAFF.

The chain uses TRBV5-1 and TRBJ2-1; possible D gene TRBD2, 6 bases. The germline CDR1 and CDR2 sequences are SGHRS and YFSETQ. The CDR3 consists of 16 residues. The ends were cut back, 1 base at V and 8 bases at J, with 19 bases in the middle. As DNA, the CDR3 is TGCGCCAGCAGCTTGTCCCCCGCGGGGTTGGGCCATGAGCAGTTCTTC. Its translation is CASSLSPAGLGHEQFF.

The V and J genes are TRBV19 and TRBJ2-7, with D perhaps matching TRBD2 (6 bases). Trimming stripped 0 bases from V and 1 base from J, with 10 bases between. This CDR3 has 15 amino acids. The germline gives CDR1 LNHDA, CDR2 SQIVND (reference sequence). Here the CDR3 DNA reads TGTGCCAGTAGTATAGATCAGGCGGGGTCCTACGAGCAGTACTTC. It codes for CASSIDQAGSYEQYF.

Written as DNA, the CDR3 is TGTGCCAGCAGCTTGGGTCAGTCGATTTCACCCCTCCACTTT. Protein: CASSLGQSISPLHF. This chain connects TRBV5-6 to TRBJ1-6, with D unresolved. The V end was cut by 0 bases, the J end by 9 bases, with 10 bases between. The CDR3 is made up of 14 amino acids. Germline-derived CDR1 and CDR2 are SGHDT and YYEEEE.

The chain employs TRBV6-6 and TRBJ2-3; 8 nucleotides line up with TRBD2. The germline V gene has CDR1 MNHNY and CDR2 SVGAGI (reference sequence). V dropped 6 bases and J dropped 4; count of bases not matched to a gene: 9. The CDR3 has 15 residues. The DNA of the CDR3 is TGTGCCAGCAGCCCCGAAGGACTAGCTGCAGATACGCAGTATTTT. Translation: CASSPEGLAADTQYF.

This clone has a handful of counts. This rearrangement joins TRBV11-2 to TRBJ2-1, with D possibly matching TRBD1 (6 bases). V gave up 4 bases and J gave up 6 bases, with 13 bases separating them. CDR1 and CDR2 from the germline V gene are SGHAT and FQNNGV. The length of the CDR3 is 14 residues. CDR3 residues: CASSYDQGSNEQFF. The CDR3 nucleotides are TGTGCCAGCAGCTATGACCAGGGGAGCAATGAGCAGTTCTTC.

The chain links TRBV9 to TRBJ1-1; 8 nucleotides match TRBD1. Germline V gives CDR1 SGDLS, CDR2 YYNGEE. CDR3 length: 16 residues. The J segment lost 5 bases and the V segment lost 4 bases, leaving 13 bases of the junction unmatched. CDR3 loop: CASSPRGTGGRTEAFF. The DNA for the CDR3 is TGTGCCAGCAGCCCAAGGGGGACAGGCGGTAGAACTGAAGCTTTCTTT.

The chain carries TRBV5-4 and TRBJ2-1; 10 bases map to TRBD2. The CDR3 spans 17 residues. V gave up 0 bases and J gave up 0 bases; unmatched junction bases: 3. CDR1 is SGHNT and CDR2 is YYREEE in the germline V gene (reference sequence). CDR3 protein: CASSLVLAGVSYNEQFF. The CDR3 bases are TGTGCCAGCAGCTTGGTGCTAGCGGGGGTCTCCTACAATGAGCAGTTCTTC.

The chain carries TRBV18 and TRBJ1-1; no definite D call. Germline CDR1 reads KGHSH; CDR2 reads LQKENI. The V end was cut by 2 bases, the J end by 3 bases, with 13 bases between. CDR3 size: 15 residues. CDR3 amino acids: CASSPMSRPDTEAFF. In nucleotides, the CDR3 is TGTGCCAGCTCACCAATGAGCAGGCCTGACACTGAAGCTTTCTTT.

This clone was recorded a few times. V and J are TRBV5-1 and TRBJ2-1; tentative D call: TRBD1 (6 bases). The CDR3 is made up of 12 amino acids. Germline CDR1 SGHRS, CDR2 YFSETQ. Trimming took off 0 bases at V and 12 bases at J, with 10 bases between the two ends. This chain's CDR3 is CASSLDGGLQFF. The CDR3, as DNA: TGCGCCAGCAGCTTGGATGGGGGCTTGCAGTTCTTC.

This chain joins TRBV7-2 and TRBJ1-6, with D possibly being TRBD1 (5 bases). V gave up 1 base and J gave up 10 bases, with 14 bases separating them. The CDR3 runs 15 residues. CDR1 and CDR2 (germline): SGHTA, FQGNSA. The CDR3 DNA sequence: TGTGCCAGCAGCTTAGTCCCGCAGGGTGTGTCACCCCTCCACTTT. Its translation is CASSLVPQGVSPLHF.

This clone was counted between two and nine times. The chain couples TRBV7-9 to TRBJ2-7; TRBD2 matches 8 bases. The junction had 9 bases not matched to a gene; V was cut back by 5 bases and J by 6 bases. Germline-derived CDR1 and CDR2 are SEHNR and FQNEAQ (reference sequence). The CDR3 covers 14 residues. In nucleotides, the CDR3 is TGTGCCAGCAGCCCTCCGGGGGGGCCGGGCGAGCAGTACTTC. It yields the protein CASSPPGGPGEQYF.

The CDR3 protein is CSVLTGSNYGYTF. The CDR3 bases are TGCAGCGTACTGACAGGGTCTAACTATGGCTACACCTTC. The chain combines TRBV29-1 with TRBJ1-2; 7 positions agree with TRBD1. The CDR3 has 13 amino acids. After removal of 6 bases from V and 0 bases from J, the junction contained 4 bases not matched to a gene. Germline CDR1 is SQVTM and CDR2 is ANQGSEA.

CDR3 residues: CASRAETNEQFF. The DNA for the CDR3 is TGCGCCAGCCGCGCTGAAACGAATGAGCAGTTCTTC. The chain carries TRBV10-2 and TRBJ2-1; D remains ambiguous. Germline V CDR1 and CDR2: WSHSY, SAAADI. The CDR3 totals 12 residues. The V end lost 8 bases, the J end lost 7 bases, and 12 bases lay between the germline ends.